This TCR beta chain was identified during a study of patients and donors after allogeneic stem cell transplantation. This clonotype turned up a few times. CDR3 length: 14 residues. V lost 5 bases and J 4 bases, leaving 15 bases between the germline ends. Germline lookup yields CDR1 SQVTM and CDR2 ANQGSEA. MiXCR was run by TCRdb on the RT-PCR reads, yielding one entry per CDR3 protein. The sample contains over 130,000 distinct CDR3 sequences, about a third of which appear only once. The chain couples TRBV29-1 to TRBJ1-5, with D perhaps TRBD1 (6 bases). Sequencing was done on a sample of blood, either unsorted or a sorted T cell fraction (not recorded which). The source of this sequence is a human donor who was either an allogeneic HSCT recipient or a stem cell or donor lymphocyte infusion donor (not recorded which). It is not recorded whose cells these are; they may come from a transplant donor. The CDR3 region is CSVQQGTLNQPQHF. The CDR3 nucleotides read TGCAGCGTTCAACAGGGTACCCTAAATCAGCCCCAGCATTTT.